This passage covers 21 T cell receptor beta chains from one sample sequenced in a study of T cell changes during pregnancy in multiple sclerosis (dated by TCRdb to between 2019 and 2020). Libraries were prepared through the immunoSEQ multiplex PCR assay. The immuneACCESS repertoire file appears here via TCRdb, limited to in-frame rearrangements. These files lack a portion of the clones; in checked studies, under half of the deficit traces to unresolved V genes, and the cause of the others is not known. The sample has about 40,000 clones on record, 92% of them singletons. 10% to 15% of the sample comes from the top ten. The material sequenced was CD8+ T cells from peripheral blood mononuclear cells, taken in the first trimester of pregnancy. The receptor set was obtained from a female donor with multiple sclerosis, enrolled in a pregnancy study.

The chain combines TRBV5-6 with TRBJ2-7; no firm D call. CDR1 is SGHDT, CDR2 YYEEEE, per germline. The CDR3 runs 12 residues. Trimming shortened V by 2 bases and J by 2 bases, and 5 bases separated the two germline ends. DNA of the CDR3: TGTGCCAGCAGCTTACTCACCTACGAGCAGTACTTC. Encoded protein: CASSLLTYEQYF.

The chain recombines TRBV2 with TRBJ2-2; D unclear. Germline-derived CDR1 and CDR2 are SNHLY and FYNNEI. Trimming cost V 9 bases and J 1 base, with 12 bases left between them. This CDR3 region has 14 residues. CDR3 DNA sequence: TGTGCCAGTGTTACGGTTGAGAACACCGGGGAGCTGTTTTTT. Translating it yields CASVTVENTGELFF.

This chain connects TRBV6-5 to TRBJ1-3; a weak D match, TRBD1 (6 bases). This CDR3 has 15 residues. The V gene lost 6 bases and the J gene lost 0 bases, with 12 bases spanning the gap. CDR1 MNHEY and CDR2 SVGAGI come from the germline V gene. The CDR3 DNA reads TGTGCCAGCAGGCGACAGGCAAACTCTGGAAACACCATATATTTT. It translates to CASRRQANSGNTIYF.

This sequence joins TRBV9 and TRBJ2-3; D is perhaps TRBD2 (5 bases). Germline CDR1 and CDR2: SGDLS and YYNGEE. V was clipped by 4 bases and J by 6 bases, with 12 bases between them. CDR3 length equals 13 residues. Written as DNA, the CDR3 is TGTGCCAGCAGCCTCGTTACGGGGGATACGCAGTATTTT. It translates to CASSLVTGDTQYF.

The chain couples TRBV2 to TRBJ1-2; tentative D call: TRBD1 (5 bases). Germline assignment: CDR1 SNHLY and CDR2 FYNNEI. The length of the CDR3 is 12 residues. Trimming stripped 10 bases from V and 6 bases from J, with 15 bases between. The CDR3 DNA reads TGTGCCATCCCAAGATGGGGGGATGGCTACACCTTC. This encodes CAIPRWGDGYTF.

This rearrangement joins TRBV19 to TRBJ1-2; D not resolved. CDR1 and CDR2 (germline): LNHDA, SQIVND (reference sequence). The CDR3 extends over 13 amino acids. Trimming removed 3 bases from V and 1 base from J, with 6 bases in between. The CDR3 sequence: CASSMDFNYGYTF. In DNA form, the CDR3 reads TGTGCCAGTAGTATGGACTTTAACTATGGCTACACCTTC.

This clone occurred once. The CDR3 DNA follows: TGTGCCAGCAGTTGGGACAGGGGGTACTCTGGCTACACCTTC. It yields the protein CASSWDRGYSGYTF. The chain carries TRBV6-1 and TRBJ1-2, with TRBD1 matching over 11 bases. V dropped 5 bases and J dropped 7; count of bases not matched to a gene: 6. This CDR3 contains 14 residues. CDR1 is MNHNS and CDR2 is SASEGT in the germline V gene.

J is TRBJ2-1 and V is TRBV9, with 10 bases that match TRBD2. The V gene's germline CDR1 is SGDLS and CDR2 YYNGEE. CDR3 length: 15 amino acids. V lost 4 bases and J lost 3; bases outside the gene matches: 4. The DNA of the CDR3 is TGTGCCAGCAGCCCGAGGACTAGCGGCTACAATGAGCAGTTCTTC. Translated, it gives CASSPRTSGYNEQFF.

The CDR3 is CAIFTGTANNEQFF. The CDR3 bases are TGTGCCATCTTTACCGGGACAGCTAACAATGAGCAGTTCTTC. The chain combines TRBV6-1 with TRBJ2-1; 7 positions agree with TRBD1. The germline gives CDR1 MNHNS, CDR2 SASEGT. With V trimmed by 10 bases and J by 5 bases, 11 bases remained unmatched. The CDR3 length is 14 residues.

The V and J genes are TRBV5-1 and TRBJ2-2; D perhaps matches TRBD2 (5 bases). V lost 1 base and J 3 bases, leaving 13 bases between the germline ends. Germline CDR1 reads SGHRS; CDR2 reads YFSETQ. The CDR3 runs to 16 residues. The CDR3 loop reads CASSLLRGTDTGELFF. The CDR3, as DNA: TGCGCCAGCAGCTTGCTTCGGGGAACCGACACCGGGGAGCTGTTTTTT.

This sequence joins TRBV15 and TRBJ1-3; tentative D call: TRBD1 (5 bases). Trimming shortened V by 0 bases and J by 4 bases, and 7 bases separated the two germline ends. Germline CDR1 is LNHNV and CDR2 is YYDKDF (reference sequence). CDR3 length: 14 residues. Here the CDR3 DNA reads TGTGCCACCAGCAGAGAGACAGAGGGAAACACCATATATTTT. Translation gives CATSRETEGNTIYF.

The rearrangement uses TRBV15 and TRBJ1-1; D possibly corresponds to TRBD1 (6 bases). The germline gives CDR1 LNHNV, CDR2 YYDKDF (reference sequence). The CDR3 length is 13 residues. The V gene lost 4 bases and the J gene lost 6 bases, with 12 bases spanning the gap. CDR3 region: CATSTLQGPEAFF. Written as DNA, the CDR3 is TGTGCCACCAGCACCCTACAGGGCCCTGAAGCTTTCTTT.

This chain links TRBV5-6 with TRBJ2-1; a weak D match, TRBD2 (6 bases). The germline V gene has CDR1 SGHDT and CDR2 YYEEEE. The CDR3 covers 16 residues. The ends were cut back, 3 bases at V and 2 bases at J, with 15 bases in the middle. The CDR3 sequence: CASSSPDGGAYNEQFF. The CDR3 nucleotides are TGTGCCAGCAGCTCCCCAGACGGGGGAGCCTACAATGAGCAGTTCTTC.

CDR3 region: CASSREGGGETQYF. DNA for the CDR3: TGCGCCAGCTCTCGGGAGGGCGGGGGAGAGACCCAGTACTTC. V is TRBV4-1 and J is TRBJ2-5, with TRBD2 matching over 8 bases. CDR3 length equals 14 residues. The ends lost 8 bases at V and 4 bases at J; junction bases unmatched: 9. CDR1 and CDR2 from the germline V gene are MGHRA and YSYEKL.

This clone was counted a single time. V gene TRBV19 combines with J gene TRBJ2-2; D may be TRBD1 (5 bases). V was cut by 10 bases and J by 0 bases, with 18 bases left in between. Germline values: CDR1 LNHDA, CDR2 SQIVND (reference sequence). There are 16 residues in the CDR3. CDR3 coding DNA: TGTGCCATCTCCCCCGACAGCAACTCGAACACCGGGGAGCTGTTTTTT. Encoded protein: CAISPDSNSNTGELFF.

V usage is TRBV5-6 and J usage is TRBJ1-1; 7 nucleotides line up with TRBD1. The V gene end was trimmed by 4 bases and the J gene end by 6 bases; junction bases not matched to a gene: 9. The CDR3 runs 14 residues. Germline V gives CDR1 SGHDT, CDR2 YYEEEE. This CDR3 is CASSTITGVPEAFF. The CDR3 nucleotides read TGTGCCAGCAGCACCATTACAGGGGTCCCTGAAGCTTTCTTT.

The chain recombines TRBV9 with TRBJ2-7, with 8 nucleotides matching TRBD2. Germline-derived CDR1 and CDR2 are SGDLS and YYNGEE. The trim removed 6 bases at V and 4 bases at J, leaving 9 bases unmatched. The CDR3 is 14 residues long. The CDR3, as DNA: TGTGCCAGCAACGACGGGGGGGCAGATTACGAGCAGTACTTC. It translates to CASNDGGADYEQYF. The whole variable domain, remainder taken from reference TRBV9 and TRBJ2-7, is DSGVTQTPKHLITATGQRVTLRCSPRSGDLSVYWYQQSLDQGLQFLIQYYNGEERAKGNILERFSAQQFPDLHSELNLSSLELGDSALYFCASNDGGADYEQYFGPGTRLTVT.

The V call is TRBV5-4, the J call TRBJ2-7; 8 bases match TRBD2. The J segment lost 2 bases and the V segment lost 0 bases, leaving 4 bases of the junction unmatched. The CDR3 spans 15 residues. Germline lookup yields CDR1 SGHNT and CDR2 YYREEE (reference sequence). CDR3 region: CASSLGTSYTYEQYF. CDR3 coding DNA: TGTGCCAGCAGCTTGGGGACTAGCTACACCTACGAGCAGTACTTC.

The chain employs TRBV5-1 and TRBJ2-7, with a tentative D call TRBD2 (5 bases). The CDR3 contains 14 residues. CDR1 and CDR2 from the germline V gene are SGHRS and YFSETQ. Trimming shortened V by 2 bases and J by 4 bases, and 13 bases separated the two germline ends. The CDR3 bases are TGCGCCAGCAGCTTACTAGAGTCCCCGTACGAGCAGTACTTC. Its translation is CASSLLESPYEQYF.

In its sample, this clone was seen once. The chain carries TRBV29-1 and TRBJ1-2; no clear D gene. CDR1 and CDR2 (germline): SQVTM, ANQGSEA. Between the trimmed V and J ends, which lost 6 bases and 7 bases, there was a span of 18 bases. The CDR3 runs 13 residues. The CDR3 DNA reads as TGCAGCGTGCCGGGCGAGGGTGTTGCTGGCTACACCTTC. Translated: CSVPGEGVAGYTF. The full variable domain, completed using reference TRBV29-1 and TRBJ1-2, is SAVISQKPSRDICQRGTSLTIQCQVDSQVTMMFWYRQQPGQSLTLIATANQGSEATYESGFVIDKFPISRPNLTFSTLTVSNMSPEDSSIYLCSVPGEGVAGYTFGSGTRLTVV.

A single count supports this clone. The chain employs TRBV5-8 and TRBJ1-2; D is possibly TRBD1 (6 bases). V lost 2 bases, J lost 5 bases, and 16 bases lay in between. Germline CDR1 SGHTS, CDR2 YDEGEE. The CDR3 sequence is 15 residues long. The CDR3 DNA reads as TGTGCCAGCAGCTTACGACAGGTGTTCGTATATGGCTACACCTTC. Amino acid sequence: CASSLRQVFVYGYTF.